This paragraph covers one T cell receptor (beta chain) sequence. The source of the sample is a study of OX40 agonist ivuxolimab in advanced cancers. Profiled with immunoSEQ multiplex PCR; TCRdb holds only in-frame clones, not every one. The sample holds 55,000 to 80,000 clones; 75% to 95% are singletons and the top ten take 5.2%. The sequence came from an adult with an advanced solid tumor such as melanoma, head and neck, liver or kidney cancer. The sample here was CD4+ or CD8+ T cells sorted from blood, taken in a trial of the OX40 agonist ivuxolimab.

In nucleotides, the CDR3 is TGCGCCAGCACGGGACTAGCGGGAGATAACACCGGGGAGCTGTTTTTT. It specifies CASTGLAGDNTGELFF. The V gene is TRBV5-1, the J gene TRBJ2-2, with 14 positions matching TRBD2. The CDR3 has 16 amino acids. The J segment lost 2 bases and the V segment lost 6 bases, leaving 3 bases of the junction unmatched. Germline CDR1 reads SGHRS; CDR2 reads YFSETQ.